This entry lists 8 T cell receptor beta chains sequenced from one sample in a study of blood T cell repertoires in COVID-19. Generated by immunoSEQ multiplex PCR, the TCRdb table keeps only in-frame clones and is missing some. The sample contains about 200,000 clones, approximately 86% of which appear only once. Source material: PBMCs or T cells enriched from blood (not recorded which). The receptors were gathered from a woman aged 25 to 39 who had been exposed to COVID-19.

The chain uses TRBV5-1 and TRBJ1-1; D not certain. V lost 5 bases, J lost 1 base, and 9 bases lay in between. Germline assignment: CDR1 SGHRS and CDR2 YFSETQ. The CDR3 runs 13 residues. The chain's CDR3 is CASSRFENTEAFF. CDR3 sequence (DNA): TGCGCCAGCAGTCGGTTCGAGAACACTGAAGCTTTCTTT. Full variable domain (missing parts from reference TRBV5-1 and TRBJ1-1): KAGVTQTPRYLIKTRGQQVTLSCSPISGHRSVSWYQQTPGQGLQFLFEYFSETQRNKGNFPGRFSGRQFSNSRSEMNVSTLELGDSALYLCASSRFENTEAFFGQGTRLTVV.

This clone turned up a few times. The V gene is TRBV7-9, the J gene TRBJ2-1; D not resolved. The V gene lost 8 bases and the J gene lost 2 bases, with 10 bases spanning the gap. CDR1 and CDR2 from the germline V gene are SEHNR and FQNEAQ (reference sequence). This CDR3 comprises 13 residues. As DNA, the CDR3 is TGTGCCAGCCGTCCGGTTACCTACAATGAGCAGTTCTTC. It codes for CASRPVTYNEQFF.

This chain uses TRBV7-6 with TRBJ1-2, with TRBD1 as a possible D gene (6 bases). The germline V gene encodes CDR1 SGHVS and CDR2 FNYEAQ. The CDR3 is made up of 15 amino acids. Trimming cost V 2 bases and J 8 bases, with 18 bases left between them. CDR3 sequence: CASSLRSAGVEGYTF. The CDR3 DNA sequence: TGTGCCAGCAGCTTACGGTCAGCAGGGGTAGAAGGCTACACCTTC.

J is TRBJ1-1 and V is TRBV5-1; D unresolved. The V gene's germline CDR1 is SGHRS and CDR2 YFSETQ. Trimming left V 1 base short and J 0 bases short, with 16 bases between. The CDR3 sequence is 17 residues long. The CDR3 sequence: CASSLHLVEGMNTEAFF. DNA for the CDR3: TGCGCCAGCAGCTTGCATTTGGTAGAGGGAATGAACACTGAAGCTTTCTTT. The full variable domain, rest sourced from reference TRBV5-1 and TRBJ1-1, is KAGVTQTPRYLIKTRGQQVTLSCSPISGHRSVSWYQQTPGQGLQFLFEYFSETQRNKGNFPGRFSGRQFSNSRSEMNVSTLELGDSALYLCASSLHLVEGMNTEAFFGQGTRLTVV.

This sequence joins TRBV27 and TRBJ2-1; D is uncertain. The germline V and J ends were trimmed by 3 bases and 5 bases, with 5 bases remaining between them. Germline CDR1 reads MNHEY; CDR2 reads SMNVEV (reference sequence). The CDR3 totals 12 residues. The CDR3 spells CASSFPNNEQFF. In nucleotides, the CDR3 is TGTGCCAGCAGTTTCCCCAACAATGAGCAGTTCTTC.

The rearrangement links TRBV7-9 to TRBJ2-7, with 11 bases identical to TRBD1. This CDR3 is 15 amino acids long. CDR1 is SEHNR and CDR2 is FQNEAQ in the germline V gene (reference sequence). J gave up 3 bases and V 3 bases, and 4 bases lay outside the gene matches. The chain's CDR3 is CASSFYGTGGYEQYF. The CDR3 DNA is TGTGCCAGCAGCTTCTATGGGACAGGGGGCTACGAGCAGTACTTC.

Worth noting for this clone: No conserved phenylalanine or tryptophan is present at the end of the CDR3, so a read error is the likely explanation. No DNA is shown, since the ends of the CDR3 on it are uncertain; the CDR3 is the one TCRdb lists. This chain connects TRBV14 to TRBJ1-2. Both ends counted, the CDR3 spans 10 residues. Germline values: CDR1 SGHDN, CDR2 FVKESK. CDR3 residues: CASSHGGQAG.

This chain connects TRBV7-2 to TRBJ2-1, with D hard to call. The V gene's germline CDR1 is SGHTA and CDR2 FQGNSA. The length of the CDR3 is 15 residues. Between the trimmed V and J ends, which lost 1 base and 0 bases, there was a span of 7 bases. The CDR3 sequence is CASSLGPSSYNEQFF. The DNA of the CDR3 is TGTGCCAGCAGCTTAGGTCCTAGCTCCTACAATGAGCAGTTCTTC.